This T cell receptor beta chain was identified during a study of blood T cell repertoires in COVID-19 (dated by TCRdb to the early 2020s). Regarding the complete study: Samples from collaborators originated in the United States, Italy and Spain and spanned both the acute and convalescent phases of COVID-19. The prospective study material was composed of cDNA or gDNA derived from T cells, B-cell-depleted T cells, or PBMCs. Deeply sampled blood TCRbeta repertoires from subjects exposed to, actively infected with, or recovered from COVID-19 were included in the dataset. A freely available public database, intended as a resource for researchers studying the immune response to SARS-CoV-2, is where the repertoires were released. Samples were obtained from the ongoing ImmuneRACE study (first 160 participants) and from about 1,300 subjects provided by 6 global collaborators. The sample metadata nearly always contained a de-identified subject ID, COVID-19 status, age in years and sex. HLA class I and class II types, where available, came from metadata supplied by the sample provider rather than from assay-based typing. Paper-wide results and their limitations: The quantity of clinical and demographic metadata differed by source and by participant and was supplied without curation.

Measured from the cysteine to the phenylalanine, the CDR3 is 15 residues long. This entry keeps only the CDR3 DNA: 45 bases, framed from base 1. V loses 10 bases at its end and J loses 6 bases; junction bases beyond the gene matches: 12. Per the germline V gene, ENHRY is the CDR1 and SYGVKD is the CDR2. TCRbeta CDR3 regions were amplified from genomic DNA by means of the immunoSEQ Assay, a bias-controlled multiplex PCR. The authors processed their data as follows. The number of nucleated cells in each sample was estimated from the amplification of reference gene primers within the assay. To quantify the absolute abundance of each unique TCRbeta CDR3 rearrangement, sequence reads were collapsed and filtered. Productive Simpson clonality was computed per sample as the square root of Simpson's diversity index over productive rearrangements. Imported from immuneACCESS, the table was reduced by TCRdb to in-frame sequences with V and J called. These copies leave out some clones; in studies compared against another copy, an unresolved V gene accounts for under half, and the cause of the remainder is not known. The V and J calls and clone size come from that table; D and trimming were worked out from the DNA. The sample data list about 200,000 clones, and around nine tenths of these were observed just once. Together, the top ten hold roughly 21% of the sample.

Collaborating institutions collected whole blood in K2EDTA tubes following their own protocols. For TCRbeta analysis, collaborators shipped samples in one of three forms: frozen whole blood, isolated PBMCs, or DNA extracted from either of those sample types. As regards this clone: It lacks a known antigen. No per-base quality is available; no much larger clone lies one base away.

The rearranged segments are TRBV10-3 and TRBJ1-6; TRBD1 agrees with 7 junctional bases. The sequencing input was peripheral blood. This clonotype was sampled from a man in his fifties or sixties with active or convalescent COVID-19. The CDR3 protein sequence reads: CATKQGIESNSPLHF. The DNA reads TGTGCCACCAAACAGGGGATAGAAAGTAATTCACCCCTCCACTTT.